This T cell receptor (beta chain) is from a study of T cell repertoires in aging, cancer and after chemotherapy. Study details: Glioblastoma patients receiving temozolomide-based therapy gave paired samples before and after chemotherapy. Study-wide findings and caveats: Healthy donors lost TCR diversity with age mainly through richness, cancer patients through richness and evenness. Median generation probability rose over the chemotherapy interval in each cancer cohort, suggesting rebound thymic output. Age-matched healthy donors had significantly more diverse, less clonal blood TCR repertoires than untreated cancer patients.

The template was genomic DNA from peripheral blood, not RNA. The CDR3 is made up of 16 amino acids. The junction had 9 bases not matched to a gene; V was cut back by 4 bases and J by 4 bases. Germline CDR1 reads MNHEY; CDR2 reads SVGAGI. A note on this clonotype: Antigen unknown.

A mixed TRB-A/B primer pool amplified rearranged TRB by multiplex touch-down PCR. From the multiplex PCR reads, TCRdb called clonotypes with MiXCR, one entry per CDR3 protein. This sample has roughly 4,600 distinct CDR3 sequences; around 65% occur once, and the top ten carry 7.9%. The source of this sequence is a human donor with a solid tumor. The chain has TRBV6-5 and TRBJ1-2; 10 nucleotides agree with TRBD1. The sequenced sample consisted of blood. CDR3 sequence: CASSFIRTGGSYGYTF. The CDR3 DNA follows: TGTGCCAGCAGTTTCATTAGGACAGGGGGGAGCTATGGCTACACCTTC.